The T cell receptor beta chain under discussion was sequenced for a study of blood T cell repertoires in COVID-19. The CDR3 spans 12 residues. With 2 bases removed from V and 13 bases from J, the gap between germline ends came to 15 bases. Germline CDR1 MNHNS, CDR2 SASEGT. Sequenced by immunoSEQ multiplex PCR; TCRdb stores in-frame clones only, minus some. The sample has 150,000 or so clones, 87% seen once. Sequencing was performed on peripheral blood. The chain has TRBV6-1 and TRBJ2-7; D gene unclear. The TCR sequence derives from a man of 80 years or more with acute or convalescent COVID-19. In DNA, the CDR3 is TGTGCCAGCAGTGAACCGCCATCTGGGCCATACTTC. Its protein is CASSEPPSGPYF.